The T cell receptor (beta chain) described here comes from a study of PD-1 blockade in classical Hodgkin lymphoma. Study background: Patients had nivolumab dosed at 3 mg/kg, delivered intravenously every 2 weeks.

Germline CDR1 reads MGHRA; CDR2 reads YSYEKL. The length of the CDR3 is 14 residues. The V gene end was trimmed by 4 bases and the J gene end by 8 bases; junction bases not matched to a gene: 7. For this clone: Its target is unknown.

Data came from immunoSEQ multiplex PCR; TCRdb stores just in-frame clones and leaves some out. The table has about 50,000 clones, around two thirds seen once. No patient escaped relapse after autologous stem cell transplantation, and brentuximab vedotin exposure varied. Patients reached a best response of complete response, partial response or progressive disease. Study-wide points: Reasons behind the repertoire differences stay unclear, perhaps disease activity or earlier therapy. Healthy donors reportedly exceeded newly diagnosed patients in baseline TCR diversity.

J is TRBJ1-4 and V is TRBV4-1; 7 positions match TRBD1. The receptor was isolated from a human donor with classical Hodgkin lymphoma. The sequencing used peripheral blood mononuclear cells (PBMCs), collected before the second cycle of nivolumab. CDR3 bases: TGCGCCAGCAGCCCAGACAGGGTGCAAGAAAAACTGTTTTTT. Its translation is CASSPDRVQEKLFF.